Shown below are 3 T cell receptor beta chains from a single sample sequenced in a study of blood T cells in healthy people across ages. Sample-barcoded 5' priming and a J-beta primer mix drove a second PCR of roughly 7 to 11 cycles. Each CDR3 protein gets one entry after TCRdb re-called the 5' RACE reads with MiXCR. This sample has some 750,000 distinct CDR3 sequences, with about 20% found just once. Sequencing was done on a sample of blood. These receptors were obtained from a man in his 70s in good health.

This clonotype was observed many times. The chain joins TRBV7-2 to TRBJ2-7, with TRBD2 as a possible D gene (6 bases). The CDR3 is 15 amino acids. From germline, CDR1 is SGHTA and CDR2 FQGNSA. V was trimmed by 1 base and J by 3 bases, leaving 13 bases between them. The CDR3 DNA reads TGTGCCAGCAGCTTAGAGGAGGGCTTCAACTACGAGCAGTACGTC. Its translation is CASSLEEGFNYEQYV.

The chain uses TRBV7-8 and TRBJ1-1, with D perhaps TRBD1 (6 bases). V shed 5 bases and J shed 6 bases, with 10 bases lying between them. Germline loops: CDR1 SGHVS, CDR2 FQNEAQ. This CDR3 is built from 12 residues. The CDR3 sequence is CASSRGQPEAFF. The CDR3 region has the DNA TGTGCCAGCAGCCGAGGACAGCCTGAAGCTTTCTTT.

This clonotype has only a few counts. V usage is TRBV9 and J usage is TRBJ1-1; D might be TRBD1 (5 bases). Trimming pared 3 bases from V and 6 bases from J, leaving 15 bases between. CDR1 and CDR2 from the germline V gene are SGDLS and YYNGEE. This CDR3 has 14 amino acids. CDR3 nucleotide sequence: TGTGCCAGCAGCGCCCACGACAGAGGTGCTGAAGCTTTCTTT. As protein: CASSAHDRGAEAFF.